Listed here are 32 T cell receptor beta chains from one sample, sequenced in a study of T cells in Graves' hyperthyroidism and ophthalmopathy. Amplification targeted TCR beta CDR3 regions from RNA transcripts. The HTBI primer set drove a first-round RT-PCR of the TCR CDR3. Each CDR3 protein gets one entry after TCRdb re-called the multiplex PCR reads with MiXCR. In the table there are 650,000 to 750,000 distinct CDR3 sequences, 14% of which are singletons. Sequencing was done on a sample of blood. Receptor source: a young woman with Graves' hyperthyroidism.

The chain carries TRBV20-1 and TRBJ1-2, with 7 bases lining up with TRBD1. There are 16 residues in the CDR3. CDR1 is DFQATT, CDR2 SNEGSKA, per germline (reference sequence). V was pared by 2 bases and J by 3 bases, with 12 bases of the junction left unmatched. The CDR3 loop is CSARYDPPGQHYGYTF. CDR3 DNA: TGCAGTGCTAGATACGACCCCCCGGGACAGCACTATGGCTACACCTTC.

This clonotype has at least ten counts. This chain uses TRBV28 with TRBJ2-5, with 7 positions matching TRBD2. The CDR3 runs 15 residues. The V gene's germline CDR1 is MDHEN and CDR2 SYDVKM. Trimming at V came to 6 bases and at J to 5 bases, leaving 12 bases not matched to a gene. The CDR3 coding sequence is TGTGCCAGCAGGAGGCCTAGCGGTGAGGGGGAGACCCAGTACTTC. Residues: CASRRPSGEGETQYF.

J is TRBJ2-2 and V is TRBV2; 13 bases match TRBD2. Germline CDR1 reads SNHLY; CDR2 reads FYNNEI. Trimming at V came to 6 bases and at J to 1 base, leaving 5 bases not matched to a gene. This CDR3 region has 17 residues. The CDR3: CASRAGLAGMNTGELFF. The CDR3 region has the DNA TGTGCCAGCAGGGCGGGACTAGCGGGAATGAACACCGGGGAGCTGTTTTTT.

CDR3 sequence reads: CASSIRGGSTYEQYF. The CDR3 region has the DNA TGTGCCAGTAGTATCCGCGGCGGGAGTACCTACGAGCAGTACTTC. The V and J genes are TRBV19 and TRBJ2-7, with 7 bases identical to TRBD2. J lost 2 bases, V lost 3 bases, and 7 bases had no gene match. The CDR3 is made up of 15 amino acids. CDR1 and CDR2 from the germline V gene are LNHDA and SQIVND (reference sequence).

This clonotype showed up just a few times. The genes are TRBV7-9 and TRBJ2-1; TRBD1 is a possible D gene (6 bases). The ends were cut back, 8 bases at V and 9 bases at J, with 14 bases in the middle. The CDR3 runs 12 residues. Germline V gene data show CDR1 as SEHNR and CDR2 as FQNEAQ (reference sequence). CDR3 coding DNA: TGTGCCAGCGGACGTGGGGGCGCTGAGCAGTTCTTC. Its translation: CASGRGGAEQFF.

V and J are TRBV2 and TRBJ2-7; 16 bases match TRBD2. Germline CDR1 and CDR2: SNHLY and FYNNEI. Trimming at V came to 7 bases and at J to 4 bases, leaving 7 bases not matched to a gene. This CDR3 region has 16 residues. The CDR3 region has the DNA TGTGCCAGCAAGGGACTAGCGGGAGGGCCGATGTACGAGCAGTACTTC. Encoded protein: CASKGLAGGPMYEQYF. Full variable domain (remainder filled in from reference TRBV2 and TRBJ2-7): EPEVTQTPSHQVTQMGQEVILRCVPISNHLYFYWYRQILGQKVEFLVSFYNNEISEKSEIFDDQFSVERPDGSNFTLKIRSTKLEDSAMYFCASKGLAGGPMYEQYFGPGTRLTVT.

This clonotype has ten or more counts. The V call is TRBV10-3, the J call TRBJ1-2; D remains ambiguous. Germline values: CDR1 ENHRY, CDR2 SYGVKD. Trimming cost V 0 bases and J 8 bases, with 7 bases left between them. This CDR3 is 12 amino acids long. The CDR3 protein is CAISESLRGYTF. The CDR3 DNA reads TGTGCCATCAGTGAGTCTCTCCGGGGCTACACCTTC.

Only a few counts were recorded for this clonotype. The chain is built from TRBV3-1 and TRBJ2-1; D could derive from TRBD1 or TRBD2 (6 bases each). Trimming removed 0 bases at V and 2 bases at J, with 20 bases between. The CDR3 runs to 19 residues. CDR1 is LGHDT, CDR2 YNNKEL, per germline (reference sequence). The CDR3 coding sequence is TGTGCCAGCAGCCAAGAATCCCCAACGTGGAGGGGGACCTACAATGAGCAGTTCTTC. Amino acids: CASSQESPTWRGTYNEQFF.

Points on this clonotype: Its ends do not fully match the called genes, so a read error is possible. The chain carries TRBV7-9 and TRBJ2-3; 9 bases align to TRBD1. The CDR3 has 16 amino acids. CDR1 is SEHNR, CDR2 FQNEAQ, per germline (reference sequence). Here the CDR3 reads CAGSLHGTGSTDTQYF. The DNA for the CDR3 is TGTGCCGGCAGCTTACACGGGACAGGGAGTACAGATACGCAGTATTTT.

This clonotype was recorded at least ten times. This rearrangement joins TRBV3-1 to TRBJ2-5; D gene unclear. Germline-derived CDR1 and CDR2 are LGHDT and YNNKEL (reference sequence). The ends were cut back, 8 bases at V and 5 bases at J, with 9 bases in the middle. The CDR3 runs to 11 residues. The CDR3 DNA sequence: TGTGCCAGCGGATACATTGAGACCCAGTACTTC. Protein: CASGYIETQYF.

There are many counts of this clonotype. The chain recombines TRBV20-1 with TRBJ2-5, with D possibly being TRBD2 (5 bases). V gave up 6 bases and J gave up 0 bases, with 14 bases separating them. CDR3 size: 14 residues. Germline V gene sequence: CDR1 DFQATT, CDR2 SNEGSKA (reference sequence). Written as DNA, the CDR3 is TGCAGTGCAGGACCACTAGTGAACCAAGAGACCCAGTACTTC. Translated, it gives CSAGPLVNQETQYF.

The rearrangement joins TRBV2 to TRBJ1-1, with D unresolved. This CDR3 is built from 13 residues. Germline-derived CDR1 and CDR2 are SNHLY and FYNNEI. With 1 base removed from V and 5 bases from J, the gap between germline ends came to 8 bases. The CDR3 DNA follows: TGTGCCAGCAGTGAAGTGGCTTGGACTGAAGCTTTCTTT. Its translation is CASSEVAWTEAFF.

About this clonotype: Since a much larger clone is just one base distant, this may be a read error. Because it lacks the conserved phenylalanine or tryptophan at the end, this CDR3 is likely a read error. This sequence joins TRBV4-2 and TRBJ1-1; TRBD1 matches at 7 bases. Unmatched junction bases numbered 7, after V lost 0 bases and J lost 6 bases. Germline CDR1 LGHNA, CDR2 YNFKEQ. The CDR3 spans 15 residues. CDR3 sequence: CASSQEQGRTAEAFL. The CDR3 DNA is TGTGCCAGCAGCCAAGAACAGGGGAGGACAGCTGAAGCTTTCCTT.

V gene TRBV29-1 combines with J gene TRBJ2-1; no clear D. The CDR3 is 10 amino acids. The germline V gene has CDR1 SQVTM and CDR2 ANQGSEA. Deletions cut 6 bases from V and 8 bases from J, with 8 bases between. In DNA form, the CDR3 reads TGCAGCGTATTCACCCATGAGCAGTTCTTC. It specifies CSVFTHEQFF.

Many counts were recorded for this clonotype. The chain joins TRBV6-1 to TRBJ2-1; tentative D call: TRBD1 (7 bases). Between the trimmed V and J ends, which lost 7 bases and 0 bases, there was a span of 19 bases. The CDR3 has 17 amino acids. Germline CDR1 MNHNS, CDR2 SASEGT. The CDR3 DNA reads as TGTGCCAGCACTCATCAGGGGGGAGCTCGCTCCTACAATGAGCAGTTCTTC. This codes for CASTHQGGARSYNEQFF.

This clonotype was counted a few times. The chain couples TRBV29-1 to TRBJ2-7; TRBD1 matches at 8 bases. The germline V gene has CDR1 SQVTM and CDR2 ANQGSEA. V was pared by 6 bases and J by 4 bases, with 8 bases of the junction left unmatched. CDR3 length equals 13 residues. The CDR3 is CSVDGQGSYEQYF. Here the CDR3 DNA reads TGCAGCGTCGACGGACAGGGTTCTTACGAGCAGTACTTC.

The chain employs TRBV6-1 and TRBJ1-1, with 7 bases that match TRBD1. The CDR3 extends over 15 amino acids. The germline gives CDR1 MNHNS, CDR2 SASEGT. Trimming removed 9 bases from V and 2 bases from J; junction bases left unmatched: 12. In DNA form, the CDR3 reads TGTGCCAGTTTCCGAGACAGGGCGAGAAACACTGAAGCTTTCTTT. Its translation: CASFRDRARNTEAFF.

Many counts were recorded for this clonotype. The CDR3, as DNA: TGTGCCAGCAGCTTCAGGGTCCCGAACACTGAAGCTTTCTTT. It codes for CASSFRVPNTEAFF. The rearrangement uses TRBV11-2 and TRBJ1-1; maybe TRBD1 (5 bases). Trimming took 3 bases from V and 1 from J, leaving 9 bases between them. The V gene's germline CDR1 is SGHAT and CDR2 FQNNGV. This CDR3 is built from 14 residues. Filled out from reference TRBV11-2 and TRBJ1-1, the complete variable domain reads EAGVAQSPRYKIIEKRQSVAFWCNPISGHATLYWYQQILGQGPKLLIQFQNNGVVDDSQLPKDRFSAERLKGVDSTLKIQPAKLEDSAVYLCASSFRVPNTEAFFGQGTRLTVV.

This clonotype was observed at least ten times. The CDR3 spells CASSLEVAGLNQPQHF. CDR3 nucleotide sequence: TGTGCCAGCAGCTTAGAGGTGGCAGGGCTCAATCAGCCCCAGCATTTT. V gene TRBV7-8 combines with J gene TRBJ1-5, with a tentative D call TRBD1 (5 bases). V lost 1 base and J 3 bases, leaving 13 bases between the germline ends. The CDR3 runs to 16 residues. Germline V gene lookup returns CDR1 SGHVS and CDR2 FQNEAQ. Together with reference TRBV7-8 and TRBJ1-5, the CDR3 gives the full variable domain: GAGVSQSPRYKVAKRGQDVALRCDPISGHVSLFWYQQALGQGPEFLTYFQNEAQLDKSGLPSDRFFAERPEGSVSTLKIQRTQQEDSAVYLCASSLEVAGLNQPQHFGDGTRLSIL.

In this sample, this clonotype turned up many times. The chain employs TRBV7-2 and TRBJ2-1; D is possibly TRBD1 or TRBD2 (7 bases each). The CDR3 spans 16 residues. Germline CDR1 SGHTA, CDR2 FQGNSA. Between the trimmed V and J ends, which lost 4 bases and 8 bases, there was a span of 21 bases. CDR3 sequence reads: CASSYKGASGGYEQFF. CDR3 bases: TGTGCCAGCAGCTACAAGGGGGCTAGCGGAGGGTATGAGCAGTTCTTC.

This clonotype has more than one count but fewer than ten. The chain joins TRBV7-2 to TRBJ1-1; maybe TRBD1 (5 bases). The germline V gene has CDR1 SGHTA and CDR2 FQGNSA. Between the trimmed V and J ends, which lost 2 bases and 6 bases, there was a span of 16 bases. The CDR3 extends over 15 amino acids. The CDR3 sequence is CASSLSPTARAEAFF. The CDR3 DNA is TGTGCCAGCAGCTTATCCCCGACAGCGAGGGCTGAAGCTTTCTTT.

This clonotype was seen a handful of times. The V and J genes are TRBV19 and TRBJ2-3; TRBD2 matches at 14 bases. Germline lookup yields CDR1 LNHDA and CDR2 SQIVND (reference sequence). With 4 bases clipped from V and 4 bases from J, the junction kept 4 bases outside the gene matches. The CDR3 runs 16 residues. Here the CDR3 reads CASSTGTSGSPDTQYF. CDR3 sequence (DNA): TGTGCCAGTAGTACTGGGACTAGCGGGAGCCCAGATACGCAGTATTTT.

The gene calls are TRBV6-2 or TRBV6-3 and TRBJ2-4; no clear D. The CDR3 runs 16 residues. Germline CDR1 is MNHEY and CDR2 is SVGEGT. V was pared by 7 bases and J by 1 base, with 17 bases between. The CDR3 region has the DNA TGTGCCAGCAACCCCTCACGGAATTTGGCCAAAAACATTCAGTACTTC. It translates to CASNPSRNLAKNIQYF.

This clonotype was found many times. The chain carries TRBV5-1 and TRBJ1-1; the D is unclear. The CDR3 is made up of 13 amino acids. Per germline, CDR1 SGHRS and CDR2 YFSETQ. Between the trimmed V and J ends, which lost 4 bases and 5 bases, there was a span of 12 bases. CDR3 nucleotide sequence: TGCGCCAGCAGCATGTTAGCGGGAACTGAAGCTTTCTTT. This encodes CASSMLAGTEAFF.

This clonotype was counted ten times or more. The rearrangement joins TRBV29-1 to TRBJ2-1; TRBD2 is a possible D gene (5 bases). The germline V gene has CDR1 SQVTM and CDR2 ANQGSEA. V lost 6 bases and J lost 10, with 13 bases in between. The CDR3 length is 11 residues. The CDR3 bases are TGCAGCGTAGGGAGAGGCGGCGAGCAGTTCTTC. This translates into CSVGRGGEQFF.

This clonotype has a handful of counts. This rearrangement joins TRBV19 to TRBJ2-1; D uncertain. The germline CDR1 and CDR2 sequences are LNHDA and SQIVND (reference sequence). This CDR3 spans 15 amino acids. Trimming cost V 4 bases and J 0 bases, with 10 bases left between them. In DNA, the CDR3 is TGTGCCAGTAGTACAATGTCATACTCCTACAATGAGCAGTTCTTC. Its translation is CASSTMSYSYNEQFF.

The sample holds a few counts of this clonotype. An end of the junction does not agree with germline; a read error may underlie this. The chain couples TRBV19 to TRBJ1-3; D unclear. Germline V CDR1 and CDR2: LNHDA, SQIVND (reference sequence). The CDR3 consists of 15 residues. DNA of the CDR3: TGTGCTAGTAGTTTGGCGGGAGACTCTGGAAACACCATATATTTT. It translates to CASSLAGDSGNTIYF.

The genes are TRBV6-2 or TRBV6-3 and TRBJ1-4; D is undetermined. Trimming shortened V by 0 bases and J by 10 bases, and 12 bases separated the two germline ends. Germline CDR1 and CDR2: MNHEY and SVGEGT. The CDR3 totals 14 residues. DNA for the CDR3: TGTGCCAGCAGTTACTCGGGTCGTCGTGGAAAACTGTTTTTT. Translated, it gives CASSYSGRRGKLFF.

This clonotype was seen many times. The rearrangement joins TRBV28 to TRBJ1-1, with D maybe TRBD1 (6 bases). V was shortened by 7 bases and J by 0 bases, with 12 bases between the two germline ends. The CDR3 is 14 amino acids. Germline CDR1 and CDR2: MDHEN and SYDVKM. As DNA, the CDR3 is TGTGCCAGCACCCCGGGGGCCCTGAACACTGAAGCTTTCTTT. Protein: CASTPGALNTEAFF.

Only a few counts were recorded for this clonotype. This sequence joins TRBV4-1 and TRBJ1-6, with D possibly being TRBD1 (5 bases). The CDR3 loop spans 15 amino acids. V lost 0 bases to trimming and J lost 6 bases, with 9 bases between them. Germline CDR1 reads MGHRA; CDR2 reads YSYEKL. The CDR3 coding sequence is TGCGCCAGCAGCCAAGATCAGGGTCCTAATTCACCCCTCCACTTT. It specifies CASSQDQGPNSPLHF.

This clonotype was picked up a small number of times. The rearrangement links TRBV7-2 to TRBJ2-1; the D gene is possibly TRBD1 (5 bases). CDR3 size: 15 residues. V was clipped by 3 bases and J by 3 bases, with 12 bases between them. Germline V gives CDR1 SGHTA, CDR2 FQGNSA. The CDR3 loop reads CASSFRRTYYNEQFF. For the CDR3, the DNA is TGTGCCAGCAGCTTTCGGCGGACATACTACAATGAGCAGTTCTTC.

The sample holds many counts of this clonotype. The chain recombines TRBV29-1 with TRBJ2-3, with 9 nucleotides matching TRBD1. Germline V lookup: CDR1 SQVTM, CDR2 ANQGSEA. The J segment lost 3 bases and the V segment lost 4 bases, leaving 8 bases of the junction unmatched. The CDR3 has 15 amino acids. The CDR3 reads CSVALGQGVTDTQYF. CDR3 coding DNA: TGCAGCGTTGCCCTGGGACAGGGTGTAACAGATACGCAGTATTTT.